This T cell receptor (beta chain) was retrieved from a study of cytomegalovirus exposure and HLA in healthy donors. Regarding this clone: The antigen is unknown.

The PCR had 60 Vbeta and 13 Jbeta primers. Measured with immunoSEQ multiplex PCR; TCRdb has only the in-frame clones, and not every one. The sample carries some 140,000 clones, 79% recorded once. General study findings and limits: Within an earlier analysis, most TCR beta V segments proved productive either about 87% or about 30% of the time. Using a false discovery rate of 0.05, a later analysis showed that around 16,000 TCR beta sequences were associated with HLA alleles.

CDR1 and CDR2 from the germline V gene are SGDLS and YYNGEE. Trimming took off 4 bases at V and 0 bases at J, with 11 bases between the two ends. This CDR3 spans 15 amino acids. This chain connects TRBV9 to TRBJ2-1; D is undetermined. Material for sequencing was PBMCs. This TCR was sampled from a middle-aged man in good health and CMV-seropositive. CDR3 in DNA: TGTGCCAGCAGCCTTCGATTTAGCTCCTACAATGAGCAGTTCTTC. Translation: CASSLRFSSYNEQFF.